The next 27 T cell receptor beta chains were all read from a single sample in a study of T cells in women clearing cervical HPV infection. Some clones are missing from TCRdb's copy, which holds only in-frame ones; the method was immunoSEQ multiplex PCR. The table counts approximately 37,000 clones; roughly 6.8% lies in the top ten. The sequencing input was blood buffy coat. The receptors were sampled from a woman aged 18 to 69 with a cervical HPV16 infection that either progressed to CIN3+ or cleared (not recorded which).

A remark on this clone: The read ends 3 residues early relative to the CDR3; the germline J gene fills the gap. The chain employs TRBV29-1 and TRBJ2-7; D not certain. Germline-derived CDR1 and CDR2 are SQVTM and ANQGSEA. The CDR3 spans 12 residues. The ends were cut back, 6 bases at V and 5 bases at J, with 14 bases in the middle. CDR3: CSVGQVRDEQYF. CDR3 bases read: TGCAGCGTGGGCCAGGTTCGCGACGAG.

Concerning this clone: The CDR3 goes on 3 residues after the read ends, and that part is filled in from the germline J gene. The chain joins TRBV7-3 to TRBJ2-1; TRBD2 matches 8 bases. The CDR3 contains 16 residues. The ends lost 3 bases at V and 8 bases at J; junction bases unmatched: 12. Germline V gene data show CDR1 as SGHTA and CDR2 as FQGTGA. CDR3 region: CASSFNSGTKRDEQFF. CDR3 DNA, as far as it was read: TGTGCCAGCAGCTTTAATAGCGGGACTAAACGGGATGAG.

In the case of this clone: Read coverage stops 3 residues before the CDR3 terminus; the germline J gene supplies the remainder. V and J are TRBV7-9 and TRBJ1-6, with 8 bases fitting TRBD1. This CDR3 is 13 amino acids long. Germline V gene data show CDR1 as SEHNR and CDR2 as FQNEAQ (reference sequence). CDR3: CASSWTGSESLHF. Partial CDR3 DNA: TGTGCCAGCAGCTGGACAGGGAGCGAATCC.

Partial CDR3 DNA: TGCAGCGCTCTGACAGGGGAGATCTACGAG. It is translated as CSALTGEIYE. The CDR3 in full is CSALTGEIYEQYF. This chain joins TRBV29-1 and TRBJ2-7; 8 bases are a match to TRBD1. The sequence runs out 3 residues before the end of the CDR3; the remainder is reconstructed from the germline J gene. Germline CDR1 SQVTM, CDR2 ANQGSEA. The CDR3 has 13 residues. The junction had 8 bases not matched to a gene; V was cut back by 7 bases and J by 3 bases.

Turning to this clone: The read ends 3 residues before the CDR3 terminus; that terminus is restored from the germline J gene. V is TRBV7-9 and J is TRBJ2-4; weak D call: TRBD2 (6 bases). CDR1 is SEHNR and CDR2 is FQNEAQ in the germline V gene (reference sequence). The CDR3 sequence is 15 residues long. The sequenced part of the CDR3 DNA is TGTGCCAGCAGCTTAGGATTTGACGGGGGTTATGGT. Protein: CASSLGFDGGYG. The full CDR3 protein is CASSLGFDGGYGQYF.

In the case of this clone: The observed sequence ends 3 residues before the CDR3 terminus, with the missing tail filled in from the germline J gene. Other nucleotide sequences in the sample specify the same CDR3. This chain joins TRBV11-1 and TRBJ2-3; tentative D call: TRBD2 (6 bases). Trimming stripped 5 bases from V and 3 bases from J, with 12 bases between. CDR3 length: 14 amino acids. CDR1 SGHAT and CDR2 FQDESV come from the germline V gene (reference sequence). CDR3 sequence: CASSLGRGTDTQYF. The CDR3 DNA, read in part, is TGTGCCAGCAGCCTAGGACGGGGGACAGATACG.

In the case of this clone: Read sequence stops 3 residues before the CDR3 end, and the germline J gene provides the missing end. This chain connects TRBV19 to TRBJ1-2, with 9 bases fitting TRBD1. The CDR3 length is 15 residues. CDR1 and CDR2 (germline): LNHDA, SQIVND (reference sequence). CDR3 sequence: CASRPGQGKMYDYTF. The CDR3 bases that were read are TGTGCCAGTAGGCCGGGACAGGGAAAGATGTACGAC.

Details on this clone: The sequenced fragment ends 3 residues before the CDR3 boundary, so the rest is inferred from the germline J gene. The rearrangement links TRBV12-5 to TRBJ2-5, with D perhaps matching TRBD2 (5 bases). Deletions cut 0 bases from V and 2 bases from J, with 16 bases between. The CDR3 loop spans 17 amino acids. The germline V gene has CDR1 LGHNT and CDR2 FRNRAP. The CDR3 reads CASGLVYDGVGQETQYF. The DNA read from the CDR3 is TGTGCTAGTGGTTTGGTATACGACGGGGTCGGGCAAGAGACC.

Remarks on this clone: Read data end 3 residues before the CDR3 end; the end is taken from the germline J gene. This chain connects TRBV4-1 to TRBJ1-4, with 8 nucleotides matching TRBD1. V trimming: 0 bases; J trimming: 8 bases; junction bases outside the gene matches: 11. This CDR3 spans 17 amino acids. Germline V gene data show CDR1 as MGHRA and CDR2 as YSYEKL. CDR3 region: CASSQDGPQGAGEKLFF. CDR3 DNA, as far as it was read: TGCGCCAGCAGCCAAGATGGCCCCCAGGGGGCCGGCGAAAAA.

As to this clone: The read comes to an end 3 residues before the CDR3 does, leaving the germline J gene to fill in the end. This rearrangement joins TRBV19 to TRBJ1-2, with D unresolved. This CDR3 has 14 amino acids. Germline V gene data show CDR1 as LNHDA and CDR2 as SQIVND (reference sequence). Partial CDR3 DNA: TGTGCCAGCAGCGATTCCCTAGCCAAAAACATC. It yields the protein CASSDSLAKNI. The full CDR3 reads CASSDSLAKNIYTF.

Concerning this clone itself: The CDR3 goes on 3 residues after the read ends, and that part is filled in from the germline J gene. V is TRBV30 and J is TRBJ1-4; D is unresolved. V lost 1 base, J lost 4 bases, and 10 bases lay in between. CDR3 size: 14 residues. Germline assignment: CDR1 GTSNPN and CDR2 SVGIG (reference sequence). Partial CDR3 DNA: TGTGCCTGGAGTGCCCAGGCCGATAATGAAAAA. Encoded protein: CAWSAQADNEK. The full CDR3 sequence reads CAWSAQADNEKLFF.

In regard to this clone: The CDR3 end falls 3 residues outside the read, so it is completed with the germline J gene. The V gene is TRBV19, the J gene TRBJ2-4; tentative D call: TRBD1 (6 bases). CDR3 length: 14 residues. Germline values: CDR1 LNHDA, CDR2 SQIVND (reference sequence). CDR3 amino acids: CASSTDSFMGGQYF. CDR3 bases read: TGTGCCAGTAGTACGGACAGTTTTATGGGCGGT.

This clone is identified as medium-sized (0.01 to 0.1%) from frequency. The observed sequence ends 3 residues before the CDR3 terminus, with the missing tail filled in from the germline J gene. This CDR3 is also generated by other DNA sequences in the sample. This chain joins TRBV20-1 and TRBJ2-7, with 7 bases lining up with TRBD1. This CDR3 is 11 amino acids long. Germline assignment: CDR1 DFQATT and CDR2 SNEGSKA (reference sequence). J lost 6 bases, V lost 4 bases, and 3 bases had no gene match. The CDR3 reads CSATTGIEQYF. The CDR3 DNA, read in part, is TGCAGTGCTACGACAGGGATCGAG.

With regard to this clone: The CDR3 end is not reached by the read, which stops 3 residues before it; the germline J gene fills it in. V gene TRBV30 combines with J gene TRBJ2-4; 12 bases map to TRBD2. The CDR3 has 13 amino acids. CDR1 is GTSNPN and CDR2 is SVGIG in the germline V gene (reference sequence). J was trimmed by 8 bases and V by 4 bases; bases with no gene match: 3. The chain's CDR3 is CAWTPSGRDIQYF. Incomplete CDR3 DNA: TGTGCCTGGACCCCTAGCGGGAGGGACATT.

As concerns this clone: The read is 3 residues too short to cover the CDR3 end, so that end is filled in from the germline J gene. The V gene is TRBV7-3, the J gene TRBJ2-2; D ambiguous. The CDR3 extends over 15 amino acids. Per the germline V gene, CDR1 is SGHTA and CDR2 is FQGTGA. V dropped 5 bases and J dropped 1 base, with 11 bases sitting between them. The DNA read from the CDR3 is TGTGCCAGCAGCCCCAACTATGAGAACACCGGGGAG. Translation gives CASSPNYENTGE. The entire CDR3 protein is CASSPNYENTGELFF.

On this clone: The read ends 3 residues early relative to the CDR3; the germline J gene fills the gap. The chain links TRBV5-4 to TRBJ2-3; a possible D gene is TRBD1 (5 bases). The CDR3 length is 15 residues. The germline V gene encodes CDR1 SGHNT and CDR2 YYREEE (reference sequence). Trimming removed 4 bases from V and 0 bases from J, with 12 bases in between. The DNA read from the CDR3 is TGTGCCAGCAGCCCCCGACAGTCTAGCACAGATACG. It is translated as CASSPRQSSTDT. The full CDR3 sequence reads CASSPRQSSTDTQYF.

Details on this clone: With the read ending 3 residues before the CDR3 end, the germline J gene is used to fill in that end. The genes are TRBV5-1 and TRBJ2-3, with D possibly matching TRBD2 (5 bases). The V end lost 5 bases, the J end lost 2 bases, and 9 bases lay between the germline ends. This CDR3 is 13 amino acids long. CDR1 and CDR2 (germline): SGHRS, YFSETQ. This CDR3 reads CASSYDYTDTQYF. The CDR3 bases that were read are TGCGCCAGCAGTTACGACTACACAGATACG.

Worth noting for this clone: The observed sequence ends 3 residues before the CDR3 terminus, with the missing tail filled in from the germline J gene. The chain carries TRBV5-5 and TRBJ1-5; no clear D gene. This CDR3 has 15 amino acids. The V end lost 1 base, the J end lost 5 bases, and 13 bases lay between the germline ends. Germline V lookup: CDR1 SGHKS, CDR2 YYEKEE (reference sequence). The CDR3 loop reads CASSLYETPHQPQHF. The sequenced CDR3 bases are TGTGCCAGCAGCTTGTATGAGACACCACATCAGCCC.

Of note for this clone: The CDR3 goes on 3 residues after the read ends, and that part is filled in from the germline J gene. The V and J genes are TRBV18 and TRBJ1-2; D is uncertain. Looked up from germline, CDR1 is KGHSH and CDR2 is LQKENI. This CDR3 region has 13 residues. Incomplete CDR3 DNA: TGTGCCAGCTCACCACCACTAGCAGATACC. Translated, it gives CASSPPLADT. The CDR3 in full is CASSPPLADTYTF.

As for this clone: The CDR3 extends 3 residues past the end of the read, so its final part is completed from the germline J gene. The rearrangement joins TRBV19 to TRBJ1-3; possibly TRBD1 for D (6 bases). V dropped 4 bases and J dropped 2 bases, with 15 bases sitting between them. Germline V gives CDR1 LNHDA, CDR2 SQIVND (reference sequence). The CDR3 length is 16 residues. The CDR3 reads CASSNVAGVTGNTIYF. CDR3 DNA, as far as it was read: TGTGCCAGTAGTAACGTGGCAGGGGTCACTGGAAACACC.

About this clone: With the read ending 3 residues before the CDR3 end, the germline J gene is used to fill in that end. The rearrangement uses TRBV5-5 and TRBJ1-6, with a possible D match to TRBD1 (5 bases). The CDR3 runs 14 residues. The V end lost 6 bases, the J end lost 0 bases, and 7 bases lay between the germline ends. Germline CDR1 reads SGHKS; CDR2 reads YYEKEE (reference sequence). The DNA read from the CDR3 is TGTGCCAGCAACGGGGGCTCCTATAATTCACCC. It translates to CASNGGSYNSP. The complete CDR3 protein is CASNGGSYNSPLHF.

CDR3 sequence reads: CSARGDRNTEAFF. CDR3 DNA, as far as it was read: TGCAGTGCTAGAGGGGACAGAAACACTGAA. The J gene is TRBJ1-1, the V gene TRBV20-1, with TRBD1 matching 7 bases. Sequencing ends 3 residues short of the CDR3 end; the germline J gene provides the rest. Losses at the gene ends were 1 base for V and 2 bases for J; bases not matched to a gene: 1. Germline CDR1 is DFQATT and CDR2 is SNEGSKA (reference sequence). There are 13 residues in the CDR3.

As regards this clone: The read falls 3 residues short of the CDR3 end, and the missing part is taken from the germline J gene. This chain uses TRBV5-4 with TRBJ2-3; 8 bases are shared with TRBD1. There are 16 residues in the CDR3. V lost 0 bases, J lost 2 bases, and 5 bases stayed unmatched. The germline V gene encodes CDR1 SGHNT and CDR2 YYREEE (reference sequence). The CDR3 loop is CASSLAEDRATDTQYF. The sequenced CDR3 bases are TGTGCCAGCAGCTTGGCCGAGGACAGGGCCACAGATACG.

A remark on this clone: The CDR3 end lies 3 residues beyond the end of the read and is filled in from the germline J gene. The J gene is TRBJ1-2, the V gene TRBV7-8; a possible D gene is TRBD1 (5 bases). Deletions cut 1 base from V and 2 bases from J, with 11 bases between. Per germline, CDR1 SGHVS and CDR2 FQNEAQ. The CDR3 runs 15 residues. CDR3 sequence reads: CASSLERGANYGYTF. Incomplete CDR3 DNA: TGTGCCAGCAGCTTAGAGAGAGGGGCGAACTATGGC.

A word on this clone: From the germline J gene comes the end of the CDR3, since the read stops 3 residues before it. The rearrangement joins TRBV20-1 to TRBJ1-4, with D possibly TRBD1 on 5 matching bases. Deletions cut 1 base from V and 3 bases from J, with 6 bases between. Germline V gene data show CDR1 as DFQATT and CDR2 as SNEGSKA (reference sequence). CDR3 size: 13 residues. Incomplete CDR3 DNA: TGCAGTGCTAGAGGGGGCCCTAATGAAAAA. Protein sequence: CSARGGPNEK. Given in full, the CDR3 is CSARGGPNEKLFF.

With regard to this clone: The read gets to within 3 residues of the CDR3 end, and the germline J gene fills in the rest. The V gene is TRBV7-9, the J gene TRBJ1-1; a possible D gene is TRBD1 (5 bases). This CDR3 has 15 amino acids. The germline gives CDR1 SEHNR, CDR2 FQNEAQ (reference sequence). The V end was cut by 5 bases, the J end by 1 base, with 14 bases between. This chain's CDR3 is CASSADSLGNTEAFF. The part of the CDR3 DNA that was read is TGTGCCAGCAGCGCCGACAGCCTGGGGAACACTGAA.

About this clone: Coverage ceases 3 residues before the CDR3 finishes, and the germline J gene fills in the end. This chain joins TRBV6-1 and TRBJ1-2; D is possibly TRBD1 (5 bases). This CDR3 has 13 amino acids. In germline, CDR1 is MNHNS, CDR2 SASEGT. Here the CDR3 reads CASSEVDNYDYTF. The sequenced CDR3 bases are TGTGCCAGCAGTGAAGTGGACAACTACGAC.